This T cell receptor beta chain was sequenced for a study of T cell responses to AZD1222 COVID-19 vaccine. Study outcomes and limitations: Baseline serology detected seropositivity in only six AZD1222 recipients. CD4 TCRs covered the whole spike, strongest at regions 160-218 and 743-854.

Notes on this clone: Its target is unknown.

The data were produced by immunoSEQ multiplex PCR, yet TCRdb's version contains in-frame clones alone and is incomplete. The sample records over 120,000 clones, 86% being singletons. Pooled together were second doses at about 4 or about 12 weeks. This CDR3 has 15 amino acids. Trimming cost V 4 bases and J 1 base, with 13 bases left between them. CDR1 is MDHEN and CDR2 is SYDVKM in the germline V gene. The sample consisted of peripheral blood, taken 28 days after the second AZD1222 dose. The source is an adult who received the AZD1222 COVID-19 vaccine. The J gene is TRBJ1-2, the V gene TRBV28; D might be TRBD1 (5 bases). CDR3 in amino acids: CASSSFKQVNYGYTF. The DNA for the CDR3 is TGTGCCAGCAGTTCGTTCAAACAGGTTAACTATGGCTACACCTTC.